The 17 T cell receptor beta chains below come from one sample, sequenced in a study of cytomegalovirus exposure and HLA in healthy donors. PCR used 60 Vbeta primers and 13 Jbeta primers. Profiling relied on immunoSEQ multiplex PCR, and the TCRdb table lists in-frame clones only, not all of them. Seen here are some 150,000 clones, 50% to 75% observed once, and the top ten hold 2% to 3%. The sample consisted of PBMCs. Receptor source: a woman between 35 and 50 years old in good health and CMV-seronegative.

This chain links TRBV15 with TRBJ1-1; no reliable D call. From germline, CDR1 is LNHNV and CDR2 YYDKDF (reference sequence). The CDR3 spans 15 residues. V shed 8 bases and J shed 1 base, with 17 bases lying between them. CDR3 DNA sequence: TGTGCCACCCGACGGGAAGTTTTTGGGAACACTGAAGCTTTCTTT. Protein: CATRREVFGNTEAFF.

The chain combines TRBV5-6 with TRBJ1-5; D unclear. This CDR3 is built from 17 residues. The ends were cut back, 0 bases at V and 0 bases at J, with 13 bases in the middle. CDR1 SGHDT and CDR2 YYEEEE come from the germline V gene. The CDR3 reads CASSLAGEGDSNQPQHF. The CDR3 DNA is TGTGCCAGCAGCTTGGCCGGGGAGGGTGATAGCAATCAGCCCCAGCATTTT.

The chain recombines TRBV9 with TRBJ2-5; 13 bases fit TRBD2. The CDR3 totals 16 residues. Germline V gives CDR1 SGDLS, CDR2 YYNGEE. J gave up 2 bases and V 0 bases, and 1 base lay outside the gene matches. The CDR3 here is CASSVGLAGGQETQYF. The CDR3, as DNA: TGTGCCAGCAGCGTAGGACTAGCGGGGGGTCAAGAGACCCAGTACTTC.

This clone occurred a few times. The chain employs TRBV2 and TRBJ1-1; 10 bases fit TRBD1. CDR1 SNHLY and CDR2 FYNNEI come from the germline V gene. J was trimmed by 5 bases and V by 6 bases; bases with no gene match: 9. The CDR3 runs 15 residues. The chain's CDR3 is CASSWGQGFTTEAFF. The CDR3 DNA reads TGTGCCAGCAGCTGGGGACAGGGGTTTACAACTGAAGCTTTCTTT.

The chain combines TRBV4-2 with TRBJ1-2; TRBD1 matches at 10 bases. V lost 0 bases, J lost 3 bases, and 7 bases stayed unmatched. CDR1 LGHNA and CDR2 YNFKEQ come from the germline V gene. This CDR3 contains 17 residues. In nucleotides, the CDR3 is TGTGCCAGCAGCCAAGACCGGGACAGGGGAGGCCACTATGGCTACACCTTC. This codes for CASSQDRDRGGHYGYTF.

Details on this clone: The junction differs from germline at one of its ends, possibly a read error. V gene TRBV30 combines with J gene TRBJ2-7, with D perhaps matching TRBD1 (6 bases). This CDR3 contains 12 residues. Germline CDR1 reads GTSNPN; CDR2 reads SVGIG (reference sequence). CDR3 region: CAWSVGRRGRSF. In DNA form, the CDR3 reads TGTGCCTGGAGTGTAGGGCGCAGGGGAAGATCCTTC.

The rearrangement links TRBV7-3 to TRBJ1-1; 9 bases line up with TRBD1. Unmatched junction bases numbered 9, after V lost 5 bases and J lost 2 bases. Germline V gene lookup returns CDR1 SGHTA and CDR2 FQGTGA. The CDR3 covers 16 residues. CDR3 bases: TGTGCCAGCAGCCTGGAACAACAGGGGGCTAACACTGAAGCTTTCTTT. This encodes CASSLEQQGANTEAFF.

The rearrangement links TRBV6-5 to TRBJ1-1; D is ambiguous. The CDR3 covers 15 residues. Germline V gives CDR1 MNHEY, CDR2 SVGAGI. V was pared by 2 bases and J by 4 bases, with 14 bases between. The CDR3 loop reads CASSYVGLTRTEAFF. The CDR3 bases are TGTGCCAGCAGTTACGTGGGCCTTACTCGCACTGAAGCTTTCTTT.

The CDR3 region is CASSPGTQVYQPQHF. CDR3 in DNA: TGTGCCAGCAGTCCCGGAACGCAGGTCTATCAGCCCCAGCATTTT. The rearrangement joins TRBV7-2 to TRBJ1-5, with D uncertain. Trimming left V 6 bases short and J 5 bases short, with 17 bases between. The CDR3 runs to 15 residues. The germline V gene has CDR1 SGHTA and CDR2 FQGNSA.

Regarding this clone: Distinct nucleotide sequences in the sample also encode this CDR3. V is TRBV5-1 and J is TRBJ2-1, with TRBD2 as a possible D gene (5 bases). This CDR3 has 14 amino acids. V lost 5 bases and J lost 0, with 9 bases in between. Germline loops: CDR1 SGHRS, CDR2 YFSETQ. CDR3 loop: CASSSGSSYNEQFF. CDR3 bases: TGCGCCAGCAGTTCTGGGAGCTCCTACAATGAGCAGTTCTTC.

The rearrangement uses TRBV10-1 and TRBJ2-7; possibly TRBD2 for D (6 bases). From germline, CDR1 is WNHNN and CDR2 SYGVQD (reference sequence). V was pared by 4 bases and J by 5 bases, with 12 bases between. CDR3 length: 13 amino acids. CDR3 amino acids: CASSGDLRNEQYF. The CDR3 DNA is TGCGCCAGCAGTGGGGACTTAAGAAACGAGCAGTACTTC.

This chain connects TRBV19 to TRBJ1-5; D remains ambiguous. V was shortened by 5 bases and J by 4 bases, with 18 bases between the two germline ends. CDR3 length equals 16 residues. Germline CDR1 reads LNHDA; CDR2 reads SQIVND (reference sequence). Here the CDR3 reads CASSGRPGRENQPQHF. The DNA for the CDR3 is TGTGCCAGTAGTGGGAGACCGGGTCGGGAAAATCAGCCCCAGCATTTT.

The chain recombines TRBV21-1 with TRBJ2-7; the table's D call of TRBD1 was not tested on the DNA. TRBV21-1 is recorded as a pseudogene. The CDR3 covers 18 residues. The CDR3 sequence: CASSGRDRASNLSHEQYF. Here the CDR3 DNA reads TGTGCCAGCAGCGGACGGGACAGGGCTTCAAATCTTTCCCACGAGCAGTACTTC.

The V and J genes are TRBV18 and TRBJ1-3; tentatively, D is TRBD1 (5 bases). The germline V gene has CDR1 KGHSH and CDR2 LQKENI. CDR3 size: 17 residues. V lost 5 bases, J lost 5 bases, and 22 bases lay in between. The CDR3 DNA reads as TGTGCCAGCTCATCACTCCCGACAGCGGGGGAAAGAAACACCATATATTTT. Translation: CASSSLPTAGERNTIYF.

The chain links TRBV7-9 to TRBJ1-6; D might be TRBD1 (6 bases). CDR3 length: 14 residues. V shed 5 bases and J shed 8 bases, with 13 bases lying between them. The germline V gene encodes CDR1 SEHNR and CDR2 FQNEAQ (reference sequence). This CDR3 is CASSAGQYDSPLHF. The CDR3 coding sequence is TGTGCCAGCAGCGCCGGACAGTACGATTCACCCCTCCACTTT.

V usage is TRBV6-5 and J usage is TRBJ2-2; TRBD1 matches 7 bases. This CDR3 has 14 residues. Germline assignment: CDR1 MNHEY and CDR2 SVGAGI. The trim removed 0 bases at V and 5 bases at J, leaving 0 bases unmatched. The CDR3 region is CASSYSGQTGELFF. CDR3 DNA: TGTGCCAGCAGTTACTCGGGACAGACCGGGGAGCTGTTTTTT.

The chain joins TRBV12-5 to TRBJ2-1; D is possibly TRBD1 (6 bases). The germline V gene encodes CDR1 LGHNT and CDR2 FRNRAP. Trimming stripped 7 bases from V and 10 bases from J, with 23 bases between. The CDR3 contains 15 residues. Here the CDR3 DNA reads TGTGCTAGTGCCCTGACTGGGACAACTCTGTTCGAGCAGTTCTTC. Translation: CASALTGTTLFEQFF.